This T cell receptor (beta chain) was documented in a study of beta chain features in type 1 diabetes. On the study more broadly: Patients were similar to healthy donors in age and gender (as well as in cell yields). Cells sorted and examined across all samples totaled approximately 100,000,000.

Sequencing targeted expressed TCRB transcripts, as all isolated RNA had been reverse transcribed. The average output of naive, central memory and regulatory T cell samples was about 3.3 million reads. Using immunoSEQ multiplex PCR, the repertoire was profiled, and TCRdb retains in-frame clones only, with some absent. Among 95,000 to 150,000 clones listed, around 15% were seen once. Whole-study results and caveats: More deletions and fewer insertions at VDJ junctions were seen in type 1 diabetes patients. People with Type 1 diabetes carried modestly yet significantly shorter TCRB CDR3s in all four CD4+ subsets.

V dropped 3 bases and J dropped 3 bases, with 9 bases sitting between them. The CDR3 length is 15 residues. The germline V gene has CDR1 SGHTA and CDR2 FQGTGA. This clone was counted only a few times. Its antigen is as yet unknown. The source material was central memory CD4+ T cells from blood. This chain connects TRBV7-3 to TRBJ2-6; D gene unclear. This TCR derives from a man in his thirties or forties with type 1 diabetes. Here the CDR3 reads CASSFGDVGANVLTF. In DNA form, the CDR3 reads TGTGCCAGCAGCTTTGGTGATGTTGGGGCCAACGTCCTGACTTTC.